What follows are 29 T cell receptor beta chains derived from one specimen sequenced in a study of PD-L1 blockade in urothelial cancer. The time point: peripheral blood 6 weeks after treatment start. Clones were sequenced by immunoSEQ multiplex PCR, and TCRdb holds only the in-frame ones, with some missing. The repertoire holds 35,000 to 45,000 clones, with roughly nine tenths as singletons. Specimen: PBMCs, collected around atezolizumab (anti-PD-L1) treatment. These receptors came from a man in his 70s with urothelial cancer.

The chain is built from TRBV6-9 and TRBJ1-5, with 7 bases that match TRBD1. Trimming removed 1 base from V and 4 bases from J; junction bases left unmatched: 7. The germline V gene has CDR1 MNHGY and CDR2 SVAAGI. This CDR3 is built from 16 residues. CDR3 sequence: CASSYLGGTPNQPQHF. CDR3 coding DNA: TGTGCCAGCAGTTATTTAGGGGGCACTCCTAATCAGCCCCAGCATTTT.

A single count supports this clone. The chain joins TRBV9 to TRBJ2-1, with D tentatively TRBD2 (5 bases). Germline V CDR1 and CDR2: SGDLS, YYNGEE. Trimming left V 0 bases short and J 4 bases short, with 14 bases between. This CDR3 contains 16 residues. Written as DNA, the CDR3 is TGTGCCAGCAGCGTAGTTCCGGGAAAGGGTTACAATGAGCAGTTCTTC. Protein: CASSVVPGKGYNEQFF.

The chain is built from TRBV29-1 and TRBJ2-2; 8 bases align to TRBD2. The CDR3 contains 13 residues. The J segment lost 6 bases and the V segment lost 4 bases, leaving 4 bases of the junction unmatched. Looked up from germline, CDR1 is SQVTM and CDR2 is ANQGSEA. The CDR3, as DNA: TGCAGCGTTGGGACGGGAGGGCCCGGGGAGCTGTTTTTT. It specifies CSVGTGGPGELFF.

This chain uses TRBV15 with TRBJ2-1; tentative D call: TRBD2 (5 bases). The CDR3 spans 18 residues. Per the germline V gene, CDR1 is LNHNV and CDR2 is YYDKDF (reference sequence). V dropped 0 bases and J dropped 1 base, with 16 bases sitting between them. The CDR3 DNA sequence: TGTGCCACCAGCAGAGATAGTTTCACAGCGGAGTCCTACAATGAGCAGTTCTTC. As protein: CATSRDSFTAESYNEQFF.

The chain links TRBV27 to TRBJ1-1, with D maybe TRBD1 (5 bases). The CDR3 has 14 amino acids. CDR1 and CDR2 (germline): MNHEY, SMNVEV (reference sequence). V lost 5 bases to trimming and J lost 5 bases, with 15 bases between them. CDR3 residues: CASSPDRGWTEAFF. The CDR3, as DNA: TGTGCCAGCAGTCCAGACCGGGGGTGGACTGAAGCTTTCTTT.

The chain joins TRBV6-1 to TRBJ2-1; perhaps TRBD1 as D (6 bases). V gave up 4 bases and J gave up 9 bases, with 22 bases separating them. CDR3 length: 16 residues. The germline V gene encodes CDR1 MNHNS and CDR2 SASEGT. CDR3 residues: CASSVTGTPRGREQFF. CDR3 DNA sequence: TGTGCCAGCAGTGTTACCGGGACACCCCGGGGCCGTGAGCAGTTCTTC.

This clone was recorded only once. The chain recombines TRBV7-9 with TRBJ2-5; 9 bases match TRBD1. The CDR3 loop spans 16 amino acids. J gave up 4 bases and V 4 bases, and 10 bases lay outside the gene matches. Germline CDR1 reads SEHNR; CDR2 reads FQNEAQ (reference sequence). CDR3 bases: TGTGCCAGCAGCTCCCCGAGGACGACAGGGGGAGAGACCCAGTACTTC. Amino acids: CASSSPRTTGGETQYF.

The rearrangement links TRBV18 to TRBJ2-5; possibly TRBD2 for D (5 bases). In germline, CDR1 is KGHSH, CDR2 LQKENI. The length of the CDR3 is 15 residues. The V end was cut by 1 base, the J end by 0 bases, with 9 bases between. This CDR3 is CASSPQSSNQETQYF. The CDR3 DNA follows: TGTGCCAGCTCACCACAATCTAGCAACCAAGAGACCCAGTACTTC.

The rearrangement links TRBV28 to TRBJ2-2; a possible D gene is TRBD1 (5 bases). The CDR3 length is 15 residues. Germline loops: CDR1 MDHEN, CDR2 SYDVKM. V shed 7 bases and J shed 2 bases, with 14 bases lying between them. The CDR3: CASIRSTANTGELFF. For the CDR3, the DNA is TGTGCCAGCATACGGTCGACAGCAAACACCGGGGAGCTGTTTTTT. The complete variable domain, with remaining parts taken from reference TRBV28 and TRBJ2-2, reads DVKVTQSSRYLVKRTGEKVFLECVQDMDHENMFWYRQDPGLGLRLIYFSYDVKMKEKGDIPEGYSVSREKKERFSLILESASTNQTSMYLCASIRSTANTGELFFGEGSRLTVL.

The rearrangement uses TRBV11-2 and TRBJ2-7, with 9 nucleotides matching TRBD2. J was trimmed by 2 bases and V by 3 bases; bases with no gene match: 5. This CDR3 comprises 15 residues. CDR1 is SGHAT, CDR2 FQNNGV, per germline. This CDR3 is CASSFGGRAPYEQYF. Written as DNA, the CDR3 is TGTGCCAGCAGCTTCGGCGGGAGGGCCCCCTACGAGCAGTACTTC.

The chain carries TRBV7-3 and TRBJ2-1; possible D gene TRBD1, 6 bases. The germline V and J ends were trimmed by 5 bases and 10 bases, with 15 bases remaining between them. This CDR3 region has 13 residues. Germline V gene lookup returns CDR1 SGHTA and CDR2 FQGTGA. This chain's CDR3 is CASSPNIGQEQFF. The CDR3 DNA follows: TGTGCCAGCAGCCCGAACATTGGACAGGAGCAGTTCTTC.

This chain connects TRBV28 to TRBJ2-1; 8 nucleotides align to TRBD2. CDR1 is MDHEN and CDR2 is SYDVKM in the germline V gene. Trimming removed 6 bases from V and 7 bases from J; junction bases left unmatched: 17. The CDR3 is 17 residues long. The CDR3 region has the DNA TGTGCCAGCAGCTTAAACCAACCGGGACTAGGGATAAATGAGCAGTTCTTC. This translates into CASSLNQPGLGINEQFF.

The chain is built from TRBV29-1 and TRBJ2-1; 9 bases are shared with TRBD2. Per the germline V gene, CDR1 is SQVTM and CDR2 is ANQGSEA. J lost 4 bases, V lost 2 bases, and 0 bases had no gene match. The CDR3 runs to 13 residues. CDR3 in DNA: TGCAGCGTTGAAACTAGCGGGTACAATGAGCAGTTCTTC. Translating it yields CSVETSGYNEQFF.

The rearrangement joins TRBV6-5 to TRBJ2-1, with TRBD1 identical over 10 bases. The V and J ends lost 4 bases and 2 bases, in that order; junction bases with no gene match: 5. CDR1 MNHEY and CDR2 SVGAGI come from the germline V gene. The CDR3 has 16 residues. The CDR3 nucleotides read TGTGCCAGCAGTTTACTTGGGACAGGGGCCTACAATGAGCAGTTCTTC. Its translation is CASSLLGTGAYNEQFF.

The chain joins TRBV27 to TRBJ2-2; 9 bases map to TRBD1. The CDR3 length is 15 residues. The ends lost 5 bases at V and 7 bases at J; junction bases unmatched: 8. Germline CDR1 and CDR2: MNHEY and SMNVEV (reference sequence). Here the CDR3 reads CASSPLTGGFGELFF. The CDR3 region has the DNA TGTGCCAGCAGTCCCCTAACAGGGGGCTTCGGGGAGCTGTTTTTT.

The chain links TRBV5-4 to TRBJ2-7; the match to TRBD2 covers 7 bases. Germline V CDR1 and CDR2: SGHNT, YYREEE (reference sequence). The junction had 9 bases not matched to a gene; V was cut back by 4 bases and J by 2 bases. The CDR3 has 15 residues. CDR3 residues: CASSLPGRLAYEQYF. DNA for the CDR3: TGTGCCAGCAGCCTCCCCGGGAGGTTGGCCTACGAGCAGTACTTC. The full variable domain, in which reference TRBV5-4 and TRBJ2-7 provide the parts outside the CDR3, is ETGVTQSPTHLIKTRGQQVTLRCSSQSGHNTVSWYQQALGQGPQFIFQYYREEENGRGNFPPRFSGLQFPNYSSELNVNALELDDSALYLCASSLPGRLAYEQYFGPGTRLTVT.

This clone appeared a single time. This chain connects TRBV6-6 to TRBJ1-2; TRBD1 matches at 7 bases. The CDR3 has 12 residues. CDR1 MNHNY and CDR2 SVGAGI come from the germline V gene (reference sequence). After removal of 11 bases from V and 4 bases from J, the junction contained 7 bases not matched to a gene. CDR3 loop: CALRPGGYGYTF. For the CDR3, the DNA is TGTGCCCTACGGCCAGGGGGCTATGGCTACACCTTC.

The V gene is TRBV5-6, the J gene TRBJ2-7, with no clear D. The CDR3 covers 16 residues. V lost 3 bases and J 0 bases, leaving 16 bases between the germline ends. CDR1 and CDR2 from the germline V gene are SGHDT and YYEEEE. The CDR3, as DNA: TGTGCCAGCAGCTCTAAGATCAGGTTCCCCTCCTACGAGCAGTACTTC. It specifies CASSSKIRFPSYEQYF.

The chain recombines TRBV25-1 with TRBJ1-2; the D is unclear. The V gene lost 4 bases and the J gene lost 6 bases, with 12 bases spanning the gap. CDR1 and CDR2 (germline): MGHDK, SYGVNS. CDR3 length equals 13 residues. The CDR3 DNA follows: TGTGCCAGCAGTGTAACCGAGGTACATGGCTACACCTTC. Its translation: CASSVTEVHGYTF.

The J gene is TRBJ2-5, the V gene TRBV28; 14 bases align to TRBD2. There are 16 residues in the CDR3. Germline CDR1 reads MDHEN; CDR2 reads SYDVKM. V dropped 8 bases and J dropped 5; count of bases not matched to a gene: 10. The CDR3 DNA reads TGTGCCAGCCGCCAGACTAGCGGGAGGGACGATGAGACCCAGTACTTC. Amino acid sequence: CASRQTSGRDDETQYF. The whole variable domain, filled in from reference TRBV28 and TRBJ2-5, reads DVKVTQSSRYLVKRTGEKVFLECVQDMDHENMFWYRQDPGLGLRLIYFSYDVKMKEKGDIPEGYSVSREKKERFSLILESASTNQTSMYLCASRQTSGRDDETQYFGPGTRLLVL.

Comments on this clone: One end of the junction is discordant with germline, which a read error may explain. The chain combines TRBV13 with TRBJ2-3; TRBD2 agrees at 7 bases. The CDR3 sequence is 13 residues long. Germline CDR1 and CDR2: PRHDT and FYEKMQ (reference sequence). The CDR3 loop reads CASSLTVATTSQF. DNA of the CDR3: TGTGCCAGCAGCCTCACCGTTGCTACGACTAGCCAGTTT. The full variable domain, with the rest looked up from reference TRBV13 and TRBJ2-3, is AAGVIQSPRHLIKEKRETATLKCYPIPRHDTVYWYQQGPGQDPQFLISFYEKMQSDKGSIPDRFSAQQFSDYHSELNMSSLELGDSALYFCASSLTVATTSQFGPGTRLTVL.

V is TRBV6-1 and J is TRBJ2-3; 9 bases line up with TRBD1. Germline CDR1 MNHNS, CDR2 SASEGT. The length of the CDR3 is 16 residues. V trimming: 1 base; J trimming: 1 base; junction bases outside the gene matches: 3. The CDR3 reads CASSEGQGGGTDTQYF. The CDR3 coding sequence is TGTGCCAGCAGTGAAGGACAGGGGGGCGGCACAGATACGCAGTATTTT.

The chain uses TRBV18 and TRBJ2-7; D remains unclear. V lost 3 bases and J 2 bases, leaving 8 bases between the germline ends. The V gene's germline CDR1 is KGHSH and CDR2 LQKENI. This CDR3 has 13 amino acids. The CDR3 spells CASSPDSPYEQYF. The CDR3 region has the DNA TGTGCCAGCTCACCCGACTCTCCCTACGAGCAGTACTTC.

This clone was seen just once. The chain uses TRBV29-1 and TRBJ2-5; 8 nucleotides agree with TRBD1. Germline-derived CDR1 and CDR2 are SQVTM and ANQGSEA. This CDR3 spans 13 amino acids. After removal of 3 bases from V and 4 bases from J, the junction contained 4 bases not matched to a gene. The CDR3 region is CSVDQGAGETQYF. For the CDR3, the DNA is TGCAGCGTTGACCAGGGGGCGGGAGAGACCCAGTACTTC.

This chain links TRBV18 with TRBJ2-2, with 10 bases matching TRBD2. The CDR3 spans 16 residues. The V and J ends lost 3 bases and 6 bases, in that order; junction bases with no gene match: 7. Germline CDR1 and CDR2: KGHSH and LQKENI. CDR3 coding DNA: TGTGCCAGCTCACCTCTTCTAGCGGGAGAGTCCGGGGAGCTGTTTTTT. Its translation: CASSPLLAGESGELFF.

In its sample, this clone was seen once. The V and J genes are TRBV28 and TRBJ1-5, with TRBD1 matching 10 bases. With V trimmed by 4 bases and J by 6 bases, 3 bases remained unmatched. The CDR3 has 14 residues. The germline CDR1 and CDR2 sequences are MDHEN and SYDVKM. CDR3 protein: CASSSDRGAQPQHF. The DNA of the CDR3 is TGTGCCAGCAGTTCGGACAGGGGGGCTCAGCCCCAGCATTTT.

CDR3 sequence: CASSTHSWTTNSYEQYF. CDR3 sequence (DNA): TGTGCCAGCAGCACACACTCCTGGACTACCAACTCCTACGAGCAGTACTTC. This chain uses TRBV11-1 with TRBJ2-7; weak D call: TRBD2 (6 bases). The CDR3 contains 17 residues. V lost 5 bases to trimming and J lost 0 bases, with 20 bases between them. Germline assignment: CDR1 SGHAT and CDR2 FQDESV (reference sequence).

The CDR3 region is CASSPQRPGQGGKTGELFF. CDR3 sequence (DNA): TGTGCCAGCTCACCACAACGGCCGGGACAGGGGGGAAAAACCGGGGAGCTGTTTTTT. The rearrangement joins TRBV18 to TRBJ2-2; 11 bases are shared with TRBD1. The germline CDR1 and CDR2 sequences are KGHSH and LQKENI. This CDR3 is 19 amino acids long. V was clipped by 1 base and J by 5 bases; unmatched bases: 12.

The chain carries TRBV5-1 and TRBJ1-1; TRBD1 matches at 7 bases. The length of the CDR3 is 15 residues. Losses at the gene ends were 1 base for V and 4 bases for J; bases not matched to a gene: 7. CDR1 is SGHRS, CDR2 YFSETQ, per germline. CDR3 region: CASSLNRGLGTEAFF. The CDR3 nucleotides read TGCGCCAGCAGCTTGAACAGGGGTTTGGGCACTGAAGCTTTCTTT.